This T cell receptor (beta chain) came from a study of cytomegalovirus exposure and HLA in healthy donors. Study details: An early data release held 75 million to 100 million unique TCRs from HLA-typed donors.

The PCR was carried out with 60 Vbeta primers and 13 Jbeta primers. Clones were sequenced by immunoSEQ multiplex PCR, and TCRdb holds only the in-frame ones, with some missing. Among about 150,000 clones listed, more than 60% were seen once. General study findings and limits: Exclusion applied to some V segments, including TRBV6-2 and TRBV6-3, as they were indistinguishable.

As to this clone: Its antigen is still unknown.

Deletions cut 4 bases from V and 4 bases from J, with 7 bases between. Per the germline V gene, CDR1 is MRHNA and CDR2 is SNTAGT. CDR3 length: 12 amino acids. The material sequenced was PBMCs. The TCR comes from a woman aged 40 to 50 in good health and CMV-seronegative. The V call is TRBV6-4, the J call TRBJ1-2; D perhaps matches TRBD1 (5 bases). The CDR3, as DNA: TGTGCCAGCAGTGCAGACAGCTATGGCTACACCTTC. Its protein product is CASSADSYGYTF.